This passage covers 17 T cell receptor beta chains from one sample sequenced in a study of blood T cell repertoires in COVID-19. Libraries were prepared by immunoSEQ multiplex PCR; TCRdb keeps only in-frame clonotypes and omits some of them. The sample shows about 280,000 clones, roughly 89% of them seen only once. Sample: peripheral blood. These receptors all come from a man in his fifties with acute or convalescent COVID-19.

This clone was counted once. The V call is TRBV21-1, the J call TRBJ2-7; no check of the table's D call, TRBD1, against the DNA was made. TRBV21-1 is labeled a pseudogene. This CDR3 contains 13 residues. This chain's CDR3 is CASRTGDPWEQYF. In DNA, the CDR3 is TGTGCCAGCAGGACAGGGGACCCTTGGGAGCAGTACTTC.

The chain couples TRBV7-2 to TRBJ2-4, with 10 bases identical to TRBD2. With 1 base clipped from V and 9 bases from J, the junction kept 3 bases outside the gene matches. There are 14 residues in the CDR3. Germline lookup yields CDR1 SGHTA and CDR2 FQGNSA. The CDR3 loop reads CASSLVAGGSIQYF. In DNA, the CDR3 is TGTGCCAGCAGCTTAGTAGCGGGGGGATCCATTCAGTACTTC.

The rearrangement links TRBV24-1 to TRBJ1-4, with a tentative D call TRBD1 (6 bases). The V and J ends lost 7 bases and 0 bases respectively, with 14 bases between them. The CDR3 is 16 amino acids. The V gene's germline CDR1 is KGHDR and CDR2 SFDVKD. CDR3 in DNA: TGTGCCACCAGACGGGACACCCCTGCAACTAATGAAAAACTGTTTTTT. Residues: CATRRDTPATNEKLFF.

The V call is TRBV30, the J call TRBJ1-2; no reliable D call. Trimming removed 3 bases from V and 8 bases from J, with 19 bases in between. Per the germline V gene, CDR1 is GTSNPN and CDR2 is SVGIG (reference sequence). The CDR3 covers 14 residues. CDR3 sequence: CAWRGFGETKGYTF. The CDR3 DNA reads TGTGCCTGGAGGGGGTTCGGGGAGACGAAGGGCTACACCTTC. The whole variable domain, remainder taken from reference TRBV30 and TRBJ1-2, is SQTIHQWPATLVQPVGSPLSLECTVEGTSNPNLYWYRQAAGRGLQLLFYSVGIGQISSEVPQNLSASRPQDRQFILSSKKLLLSDSGFYLCAWRGFGETKGYTFGSGTRLTVV.

V gene TRBV20-1 combines with J gene TRBJ1-6; 7 nucleotides agree with TRBD1. Looked up from germline, CDR1 is DFQATT and CDR2 is SNEGSKA (reference sequence). The CDR3 length is 15 residues. V shed 3 bases, J shed 10 bases, and the junction held 12 bases outside the gene matches. Here the CDR3 DNA reads TGCAGTGCTAGTAGACTCGGACAGGATCGCTCACCCCTCCACTTT. The encoded protein is CSASRLGQDRSPLHF.

The chain employs TRBV19 and TRBJ1-3; D unclear. CDR3 length: 15 residues. Trimming cost V 2 bases and J 2 bases, with 10 bases left between them. The germline CDR1 and CDR2 sequences are LNHDA and SQIVND (reference sequence). The CDR3 nucleotides are TGTGCCAGTAGTATACCCTCGAGGGCTGGAAACACCATATATTTT. As protein: CASSIPSRAGNTIYF.

The CDR3 is CASSPRDRGLWEQFF. The CDR3 DNA follows: TGTGCCAGCAGCCCACGGGACAGGGGGCTTTGGGAGCAGTTCTTC. The chain carries TRBV7-8 and TRBJ2-1; 12 positions match TRBD1. Germline CDR1 and CDR2: SGHVS and FQNEAQ. The CDR3 has 15 residues. The V gene end was trimmed by 5 bases and the J gene end by 10 bases; junction bases not matched to a gene: 9.

This rearrangement joins TRBV7-9 to TRBJ1-2, with a tentative D call TRBD1 (5 bases). V was clipped by 1 base and J by 5 bases, with 8 bases between them. The CDR3 runs to 13 residues. In germline, CDR1 is SEHNR, CDR2 FQNEAQ (reference sequence). This CDR3 is CASSLVTDYGYTF. CDR3 nucleotides: TGTGCCAGCAGCTTAGTGACAGATTATGGCTACACCTTC. Complete variable domain (other parts from reference TRBV7-9 and TRBJ1-2): DTGVSQNPRHKITKRGQNVTFRCDPISEHNRLYWYRQTLGQGPEFLTYFQNEAQLEKSRLLSDRFSAERPKGSFSTLEIQRTEQGDSAMYLCASSLVTDYGYTFGSGTRLTVV.

This clone was detected only a few times. The V and J genes are TRBV19 and TRBJ2-1, with TRBD2 as a possible D gene (6 bases). With 1 base removed from V and 4 bases from J, the gap between germline ends came to 14 bases. The CDR3 is made up of 16 amino acids. Germline CDR1 reads LNHDA; CDR2 reads SQIVND (reference sequence). The CDR3 spells CASSIGGTQVYNEQFF. The CDR3 region has the DNA TGTGCCAGTAGTATAGGCGGGACTCAAGTATACAATGAGCAGTTCTTC.

The CDR3: CASSQDLQGRSEQYF. CDR3 DNA: TGTGCCAGCAGCCAAGATTTACAGGGCCGGAGCGAGCAGTACTTC. The V and J genes are TRBV4-2 and TRBJ2-7; tentative D call: TRBD1 (6 bases). Per germline, CDR1 LGHNA and CDR2 YNFKEQ. V shed 0 bases and J shed 6 bases, with 15 bases lying between them. The CDR3 extends over 15 amino acids.

The rearrangement joins TRBV7-9 to TRBJ1-1; 7 bases align to TRBD1. Germline V gene lookup returns CDR1 SEHNR and CDR2 FQNEAQ (reference sequence). After removal of 3 bases from V and 2 bases from J, the junction contained 3 bases not matched to a gene. CDR3 length equals 14 residues. CDR3 sequence reads: CASSFGQVNTEAFF. The CDR3 nucleotides are TGTGCCAGCAGCTTCGGACAGGTTAACACTGAAGCTTTCTTT.

The chain has TRBV30 and TRBJ1-4; TRBD1 is a possible D gene (6 bases). Germline V gene lookup returns CDR1 GTSNPN and CDR2 SVGIG (reference sequence). With 3 bases removed from V and 8 bases from J, the gap between germline ends came to 13 bases. The CDR3 runs to 13 residues. DNA for the CDR3: TGTGCCTGGAGCTCGAGCAGGGGCGAAAAACTGTTTTTT. It yields the protein CAWSSSRGEKLFF.

J is TRBJ1-5 and V is TRBV19, with D uncertain. CDR1 is LNHDA, CDR2 SQIVND, per germline (reference sequence). The CDR3 length is 13 residues. Trimming took 3 bases from V and 4 from J, leaving 7 bases between them. The CDR3 spells CASSMRENQPQHF. The CDR3 coding sequence is TGTGCCAGTAGTATGAGGGAGAATCAGCCCCAGCATTTT. Using reference TRBV19 and TRBJ1-5 for the parts outside the CDR3, the full variable domain is DGGITQSPKYLFRKEGQNVTLSCEQNLNHDAMYWYRQDPGQGLRLIYYSQIVNDFQKGDIAEGYSVSREKKESFPLTVTSAQKNPTAFYLCASSMRENQPQHFGDGTRLSIL.

The gene calls are TRBV3-1 (or the pseudogene TRBV3-2) and TRBJ1-6; 8 bases line up with TRBD1. V was clipped by 4 bases and J by 15 bases; unmatched bases: 8. In germline, CDR1 is LGHDT, CDR2 YNNKEL (reference sequence). The CDR3 extends over 13 amino acids. Here the CDR3 reads CASSLMDRAVLHF. The CDR3, as DNA: TGTGCCAGCAGCCTAATGGACAGGGCGGTCCTCCACTTT.

This chain links TRBV11-1 with TRBJ2-1, with 11 nucleotides matching TRBD1. CDR1 and CDR2 (germline): SGHAT, FQDESV (reference sequence). V gave up 8 bases and J gave up 7 bases; unmatched junction bases: 4. This CDR3 comprises 13 residues. This CDR3 reads CASGQGAGNEQFF. The CDR3 DNA follows: TGTGCCAGCGGACAGGGGGCTGGAAATGAGCAGTTCTTC.

This clone turned up a few times. The chain couples TRBV14 to TRBJ1-2; TRBD1 might be the D (5 bases). V dropped 4 bases and J dropped 5 bases, with 11 bases sitting between them. CDR1 is SGHDN and CDR2 is FVKESK in the germline V gene. CDR3 length: 13 amino acids. CDR3 region: CASSLLEGYGYTF. The CDR3 bases are TGTGCCAGCAGCCTCCTGGAGGGGTATGGCTACACCTTC.

The rearrangement links TRBV12-2 to TRBJ1-2; the table's D call TRBD1 went unverified against the DNA. TRBV12-2 is given as a pseudogene. The CDR3 has 12 amino acids. The chain's CDR3 is CASRLAKQSYTF. DNA for the CDR3: TGTGCAAGTCGCTTAGCGAAACAGAGCTACACCTTC.